This TCR beta chain was documented in a study of cytomegalovirus exposure and HLA in healthy donors. Study-level information: An analysis done earlier identified roughly 120 million unique TCR beta sequences from approximately 200 million T cells. Out of 300 to 500 genotyped donors, roughly 80% belonged to the Caucasian-associated ancestry cluster. The study's findings and limits: Among the sequence variants, a highly shared cluster was likely an artifact of sequencing. Later analysis demonstrated an association between a missense DCLRE1C variant and TCR beta V- and J-gene trimming.

The CDR3 length is 15 residues. Losses at the gene ends were 4 bases for V and 11 bases for J; bases not matched to a gene: 12. Germline assignment: CDR1 SGHNT and CDR2 YYREEE (reference sequence). PCR employed 60 Vbeta and 13 Jbeta primers. Clones were sequenced by immunoSEQ multiplex PCR, and TCRdb holds only the in-frame ones, with some missing. The sample has about 98,000 clones; more than 60% are singletons. Turning to this clone: The antigen remains unidentified.

What was sequenced was PBMCs. The clonotype was recovered from a man aged 45 to 65 in good health and CMV-seronegative. The chain links TRBV5-4 to TRBJ1-1, with 12 nucleotides matching TRBD1. CDR3 bases: TGTGCCAGCAGCGTTTTTACCGGGACAGGGGGCTCGGCTTTCTTT. Translation gives CASSVFTGTGGSAFF.